The present entry profiles one TCR beta chain with its context. The antigen is unknown. This sample is part of a study of T cell responses to AZD1222 COVID-19 vaccine. General study points: Epitopes outside B.1.351 and B.1.1.7 mutated regions reportedly drew nearly half of spike TCRs.

Sequencing used immunoSEQ multiplex PCR; TCRdb keeps in-frame clones, though not all of them. The table has just under 35,000 clones, about nine tenths seen once. From germline, CDR1 is SGHVS and CDR2 FQNEAQ. Trimming left V 5 bases short and J 3 bases short, with 19 bases between. This CDR3 is 17 amino acids long. Whether given at about 4 or about 12 weeks, second doses were pooled. The sequencing here drew on peripheral blood, taken 28 days after the second AZD1222 dose. This TCR came from an adult who received the AZD1222 COVID-19 vaccine. The rearrangement joins TRBV7-8 to TRBJ1-4; tentatively, D is TRBD1 (6 bases). CDR3 loop: CASSVQGSWVANEKLFF. The DNA of the CDR3 is TGTGCCAGCAGCGTACAGGGTAGTTGGGTTGCTAATGAAAAACTGTTTTTT.